One sample yielded the 5 T cell receptor beta chains listed below, sequenced in a study of CD8 T cells in Susac syndrome. A quantity of about 0.5 to 1 ug RNA underwent reverse transcription using random hexamers. Via MiXCR, TCRdb re-called the immunoSEQ multiplex PCR reads, giving one row per CDR3 protein. Among about 430,000 distinct CDR3 sequences listed, more than 80% were seen once. The sequenced sample consisted of CD8+ T cells from PBMCs. Source of these receptors: a human donor with multiple sclerosis.

The chain has TRBV2 and TRBJ2-7; no clear D gene. V was cut by 3 bases and J by 5 bases, with 14 bases left in between. The germline CDR1 and CDR2 sequences are SNHLY and FYNNEI. The CDR3 runs 14 residues. The CDR3 region is CASSDPESDDEQYF. The CDR3 DNA is TGTGCCAGCAGTGATCCAGAAAGCGACGACGAGCAGTACTTC.

This sequence joins TRBV6-2 or TRBV6-3 and TRBJ1-2; a weak D match, TRBD1 (5 bases). This CDR3 comprises 15 residues. The germline V gene has CDR1 MNHEY and CDR2 SVGEGT. V lost 7 bases and J lost 6, with 21 bases in between. In DNA form, the CDR3 reads TGTGCCAGCACTTTATCGCCTACAGGTACCAATGGCTACACCTTC. Protein sequence: CASTLSPTGTNGYTF.

The chain is built from TRBV10-1 and TRBJ1-1; tentatively, D is TRBD1 (5 bases). This CDR3 is built from 13 residues. The V end was cut by 6 bases, the J end by 2 bases, with 10 bases between. Germline assignment: CDR1 WNHNN and CDR2 SYGVQD (reference sequence). CDR3 in DNA: TGCGCCAGCAGGGCCGGGGCTAACACTGAAGCTTTCTTT. Amino acid sequence: CASRAGANTEAFF.

This sequence joins TRBV30 and TRBJ2-7; tentatively, D is TRBD2 (5 bases). Trimming cost V 2 bases and J 4 bases, with 21 bases left between them. CDR1 is GTSNPN, CDR2 SVGIG, per germline (reference sequence). This CDR3 contains 16 residues. In nucleotides, the CDR3 is TGTGCCTGGAGTCCCCTCTTAAACGCGGGTGGTTACGAGCAGTACTTC. Its protein is CAWSPLLNAGGYEQYF.

This clonotype was detected only once. The gene calls are TRBV7-9 and TRBJ2-7; 8 bases are a match to TRBD1. Germline assignment: CDR1 SEHNR and CDR2 FQNEAQ (reference sequence). This CDR3 has 15 amino acids. The trim removed 1 base at V and 3 bases at J, leaving 5 bases unmatched. The CDR3 reads CASSLETGEFYEQYF. The DNA of the CDR3 is TGTGCCAGCAGCTTAGAGACAGGGGAATTCTACGAGCAGTACTTC.